One sample yielded the 29 T cell receptor beta chains listed below, sequenced in a study of T-cell memory formation after mild COVID-19. TCRdb called the 5' RACE reads again in MiXCR, with one record for every CDR3 protein. There are around 450,000 distinct CDR3 sequences in the sample; 20% occur only once, and about 8.8% lies in the top ten. The sequenced sample was PBMCs or a T cell subset sorted from them (not recorded which). These receptors were collected from an adult woman who had mild COVID-19 (a few samples of this study predate the infection). Cell type and time point are not known.

This clonotype was picked up a small number of times. The chain recombines TRBV4-1 with TRBJ1-5; D is unclear. CDR3 length equals 15 residues. Trimming removed 4 bases from V and 6 bases from J, with 16 bases in between. The germline CDR1 and CDR2 sequences are MGHRA and YSYEKL. This CDR3 reads CASSPMRGERQPQHF. The CDR3 DNA reads as TGCGCCAGCAGCCCTATGCGAGGTGAGCGTCAGCCCCAGCATTTT.

V is TRBV4-3 and J is TRBJ2-1; TRBD2 aligns across 8 bases. Germline loops: CDR1 LGHNA, CDR2 YSLEER. Trimming removed 4 bases from V and 6 bases from J; junction bases left unmatched: 5. There are 14 residues in the CDR3. CDR3 in amino acids: CASSPGTRFNEQFF. CDR3 sequence (DNA): TGCGCCAGCAGCCCCGGGACTAGGTTCAATGAGCAGTTCTTC.

The rearrangement links TRBV4-2 to TRBJ1-5, with unresolved D. The V end was cut by 0 bases, the J end by 4 bases, with 13 bases between. CDR3 length: 16 amino acids. The V gene's germline CDR1 is LGHNA and CDR2 YNFKEQ. DNA of the CDR3: TGTGCCAGCAGCCAAGATGTAATGGGCCCGAATCAGCCCCAGCATTTT. Amino acid sequence: CASSQDVMGPNQPQHF.

J is TRBJ2-1 and V is TRBV24-1; D unclear. Germline values: CDR1 KGHDR, CDR2 SFDVKD. With 3 bases removed from V and 12 bases from J, the gap between germline ends came to 11 bases. The CDR3 totals 12 residues. CDR3 coding DNA: TGTGCCACCAGTGATCCCGTGTCCGCGCAGTTCTTC. It codes for CATSDPVSAQFF.

The chain links TRBV2 to TRBJ2-3; no firm D call. Trimming took 2 bases from V and 4 from J, leaving 4 bases between them. The CDR3 covers 12 residues. CDR1 and CDR2 from the germline V gene are SNHLY and FYNNEI. CDR3 residues: CASSEPADTQYF. The CDR3 DNA reads TGTGCCAGCAGTGAACCGGCAGATACGCAGTATTTT.

This clonotype has at least ten counts. The rearrangement joins TRBV20-1 to TRBJ2-3; tentative D call: TRBD1 (6 bases). V was trimmed by 3 bases and J by 1 base, leaving 14 bases between them. The CDR3 has 15 residues. The germline CDR1 and CDR2 sequences are DFQATT and SNEGSKA (reference sequence). The CDR3 DNA sequence: TGCAGTGCTAGTTCAGGGGCCTCGCGCACAGATACGCAGTATTTT. Residues: CSASSGASRTDTQYF.

The chain uses TRBV3-1 and TRBJ2-5; 10 bases match TRBD2. The V gene's germline CDR1 is LGHDT and CDR2 YNNKEL (reference sequence). V shed 5 bases and J 4 bases; nucleotides not matched to a gene: 7. The CDR3 runs to 15 residues. CDR3 bases: TGTGCCAGCAGCTTTACTAGCGGGGCTGGAGAGACCCAGTACTTC. This codes for CASSFTSGAGETQYF.

This clonotype was seen a handful of times. The rearrangement joins TRBV7-3 to TRBJ1-3; no clear D gene. Per the germline V gene, CDR1 is SGHTA and CDR2 is FQGTGA. The germline V and J ends were trimmed by 8 bases and 0 bases, with 17 bases remaining between them. The CDR3 consists of 16 residues. The CDR3: CASPTRERVSGNTIYF. In nucleotides, the CDR3 is TGTGCCAGCCCGACCCGGGAACGTGTCTCTGGAAACACCATATATTTT. Combining the CDR3 with reference TRBV7-3 and TRBJ1-3 gives the whole variable domain GAGVSQTPSNKVTEKGKYVELRCDPISGHTALYWYRQSLGQGPEFLIYFQGTGAADDSGLPNDRFFAVRPEGSVSTLKIQRTERGDSAVYLCASPTRERVSGNTIYFGEGSWLTVV.

This clonotype was detected only a few times. The chain has TRBV7-2 and TRBJ1-4, with D unclear. The V gene lost 2 bases and the J gene lost 1 base, with 2 bases spanning the gap. The CDR3 totals 13 residues. The germline CDR1 and CDR2 sequences are SGHTA and FQGNSA. The CDR3 sequence is CASSLQTNEKLFF. The CDR3 bases are TGTGCCAGCAGCTTACAAACTAATGAAAAACTGTTTTTT.

The rearrangement joins TRBV13 to TRBJ2-1; 10 positions agree with TRBD2. The CDR3 sequence is 19 residues long. Trimming removed 0 bases from V and 4 bases from J; junction bases left unmatched: 12. Looked up from germline, CDR1 is PRHDT and CDR2 is FYEKMQ (reference sequence). The CDR3 protein is CASSLGPSGRAPAYNEQFF. In DNA, the CDR3 is TGTGCCAGCAGCTTAGGCCCGAGCGGGAGGGCCCCCGCGTACAATGAGCAGTTCTTC. Full variable domain (outside the CDR3, taken from reference TRBV13 and TRBJ2-1): AAGVIQSPRHLIKEKRETATLKCYPIPRHDTVYWYQQGPGQDPQFLISFYEKMQSDKGSIPDRFSAQQFSDYHSELNMSSLELGDSALYFCASSLGPSGRAPAYNEQFFGPGTRLTVL.

This clonotype was picked up a small number of times. This chain joins TRBV10-3 and TRBJ1-5; 7 bases align to TRBD1. Germline V gene data show CDR1 as ENHRY and CDR2 as SYGVKD. J gave up 2 bases and V 11 bases, and 12 bases lay outside the gene matches. The CDR3 has 15 amino acids. CDR3 bases: TGTGCCTCGAGGGAGGGGGCGGCTGGCAATCAGCCCCAGCATTTT. Amino acids: CASREGAAGNQPQHF.

The chain recombines TRBV7-9 with TRBJ2-1; D is ambiguous. The length of the CDR3 is 13 residues. Germline assignment: CDR1 SEHNR and CDR2 FQNEAQ (reference sequence). The V gene lost 5 bases and the J gene lost 3 bases, with 8 bases spanning the gap. CDR3 region: CASSGLGYNEQFF. DNA of the CDR3: TGTGCCAGCAGCGGGTTGGGCTACAATGAGCAGTTCTTC.

The chain joins TRBV28 to TRBJ2-7, with TRBD2 matching over 7 bases. V dropped 6 bases and J dropped 0; count of bases not matched to a gene: 5. Germline V lookup: CDR1 MDHEN, CDR2 SYDVKM. The CDR3 length is 14 residues. As DNA, the CDR3 is TGTGCCAGCAGGCCAGGCGGGGGCTCCTACGAGCAGTACTTC. The encoded protein is CASRPGGGSYEQYF.

This clonotype was counted between two and nine times. V is TRBV6-5 and J is TRBJ2-6; no clear D. Germline V gene lookup returns CDR1 MNHEY and CDR2 SVGAGI. V was cut by 3 bases and J by 5 bases, with 11 bases left in between. The CDR3 is made up of 15 amino acids. The CDR3 DNA reads TGTGCCAGCAGTTATGCCCCGTGGCGGGCCAACGTCCTGACTTTC. Encoded protein: CASSYAPWRANVLTF.

This clonotype showed up just a few times. V usage is TRBV20-1 and J usage is TRBJ1-6; D is ambiguous. Trimming stripped 0 bases from V and 8 bases from J, with 14 bases between. Germline CDR1 is DFQATT and CDR2 is SNEGSKA (reference sequence). This CDR3 is built from 15 residues. The CDR3 DNA reads as TGCAGTGCTAGAGATGCCGTCGCCACCGATTCACCCCTCCACTTT. It specifies CSARDAVATDSPLHF.

The chain combines TRBV24-1 with TRBJ1-2; D remains ambiguous. Germline CDR1 is KGHDR and CDR2 is SFDVKD. Deletions cut 2 bases from V and 4 bases from J, with 10 bases between. This CDR3 comprises 14 residues. CDR3 sequence (DNA): TGTGCCACCAGTGATTCTCCAGCCCTCTATGGCTACACCTTC. It encodes CATSDSPALYGYTF.

The chain couples TRBV5-1 to TRBJ2-3; 8 bases are a match to TRBD1. V lost 4 bases to trimming and J lost 6 bases; unmatched junction nucleotides: 13. Germline values: CDR1 SGHRS, CDR2 YFSETQ. The CDR3 is 16 residues long. In nucleotides, the CDR3 is TGCGCCAGCAGCCCCCCGACAGGGGCGTATTCGGATACGCAGTATTTT. This gives the protein CASSPPTGAYSDTQYF.

The chain employs TRBV28 and TRBJ2-2; D perhaps matches TRBD2 (8 bases). The CDR3 spans 14 residues. CDR1 and CDR2 (germline): MDHEN, SYDVKM. With 5 bases removed from V and 7 bases from J, the gap between germline ends came to 14 bases. The CDR3 sequence: CASSREGADGELFF. CDR3 sequence (DNA): TGTGCCAGCAGTCGGGAGGGGGCGGACGGGGAGCTGTTTTTT. Combining the CDR3 with reference TRBV28 and TRBJ2-2 gives the whole variable domain DVKVTQSSRYLVKRTGEKVFLECVQDMDHENMFWYRQDPGLGLRLIYFSYDVKMKEKGDIPEGYSVSREKKERFSLILESASTNQTSMYLCASSREGADGELFFGEGSRLTVL.

This clonotype was recorded many times. The chain combines TRBV7-2 with TRBJ2-4, with unresolved D. The CDR3 contains 15 residues. Germline V gives CDR1 SGHTA, CDR2 FQGNSA. Trimming removed 5 bases at V and 1 base at J, with 12 bases between. DNA for the CDR3: TGTGCCAGCAGCCCCCGACGTTCGGCCAAAAACATTCAGTACTTC. Encoded protein: CASSPRRSAKNIQYF.

A few counts support this clonotype. V gene TRBV12-3 or TRBV12-4 combines with J gene TRBJ2-1; the match to TRBD2 covers 13 bases. The CDR3 is 15 amino acids. V shed 5 bases and J 5 bases; nucleotides not matched to a gene: 3. CDR3 in DNA: TGTGCCAGCAGTAAAGGACTAGCGGGGGACAATGAGCAGTTCTTC. This encodes CASSKGLAGDNEQFF.

This sequence joins TRBV6-5 and TRBJ1-2; D call uncertain. The V end lost 0 bases, the J end lost 6 bases, and 8 bases lay between the germline ends. Germline V gene lookup returns CDR1 MNHEY and CDR2 SVGAGI. The CDR3 has 13 residues. The CDR3 bases are TGTGCCAGCAGTTACTCGGTTGAAGATGGCTACACCTTC. It translates to CASSYSVEDGYTF.

The chain recombines TRBV12-3 or TRBV12-4 with TRBJ2-3; D call uncertain. The germline V and J ends were trimmed by 5 bases and 0 bases, with 18 bases remaining between them. There are 17 residues in the CDR3. The CDR3 loop is CASSPQLFGASTDTQYF. For the CDR3, the DNA is TGTGCCAGCAGTCCTCAGCTTTTCGGAGCTAGCACAGATACGCAGTATTTT.

The chain is built from TRBV28 and TRBJ2-3, with D perhaps TRBD2 (7 bases). The CDR3 is made up of 14 amino acids. Trimming shortened V by 11 bases and J by 0 bases, and 15 bases separated the two germline ends. Looked up from germline, CDR1 is MDHEN and CDR2 is SYDVKM. The CDR3 protein is CASLPGGSTDTQYF. The CDR3, as DNA: TGTGCCTCACTCCCGGGGGGCAGCACAGATACGCAGTATTTT.

The chain links TRBV24-1 to TRBJ1-2; D perhaps matches TRBD1 (5 bases). V was shortened by 4 bases and J by 4 bases, with 15 bases between the two germline ends. The CDR3 sequence is 15 residues long. The germline CDR1 and CDR2 sequences are KGHDR and SFDVKD. The CDR3 loop reads CATSEEGGQGYGYTF. Here the CDR3 DNA reads TGTGCCACCAGTGAAGAAGGTGGCCAGGGCTATGGCTACACCTTC.

With respect to this clonotype: Mismatch with germline at one junction end may stem from a read error. The chain uses TRBV12-3 or TRBV12-4 and TRBJ2-1; 10 bases match TRBD2. The CDR3 extends over 15 amino acids. CDR3 protein: CARSLSGRVINEQFF. The CDR3 DNA reads as TGTGCCAGAAGTTTAAGCGGGAGGGTTATCAATGAGCAGTTCTTC.

The CDR3 sequence: CASSLGGLYNEQFF. CDR3 sequence (DNA): TGCGCCAGCAGCTTGGGCGGGCTGTACAATGAGCAGTTCTTC. The V gene is TRBV5-1, the J gene TRBJ2-1, with D possibly matching TRBD2 (5 bases). CDR1 and CDR2 (germline): SGHRS, YFSETQ. The CDR3 length is 14 residues. V was pared by 0 bases and J by 4 bases, with 8 bases between.

A few counts support this clonotype. The V call is TRBV20-1, the J call TRBJ2-7, with 10 bases that match TRBD2. The CDR3 has 15 amino acids. With V trimmed by 2 bases and J by 4 bases, 8 bases remained unmatched. Germline V gene data show CDR1 as DFQATT and CDR2 as SNEGSKA (reference sequence). The CDR3 DNA reads as TGCAGTGCTAGAAAAGTAGCTAGCGGGGGATACGAGCAGTACTTC. Translation: CSARKVASGGYEQYF.

This clonotype was counted a few times. V gene TRBV7-8 combines with J gene TRBJ1-2; the D is unclear. CDR3 length: 15 residues. Germline values: CDR1 SGHVS, CDR2 FQNEAQ. Trimming took 2 bases from V and 4 from J, leaving 14 bases between them. The CDR3: CASSLQALPLYGYTF. The CDR3 bases are TGTGCCAGCAGCTTACAGGCGCTCCCTCTCTATGGCTACACCTTC.

V gene TRBV12-3 or TRBV12-4 combines with J gene TRBJ1-2, with a weak D call TRBD1 (5 bases). The CDR3 runs 14 residues. V lost 7 bases and J lost 5, with 17 bases in between. The CDR3 sequence is CASTYSGGRYGYTF. As DNA, the CDR3 is TGTGCCAGCACCTACTCGGGGGGACGGTATGGCTACACCTTC.